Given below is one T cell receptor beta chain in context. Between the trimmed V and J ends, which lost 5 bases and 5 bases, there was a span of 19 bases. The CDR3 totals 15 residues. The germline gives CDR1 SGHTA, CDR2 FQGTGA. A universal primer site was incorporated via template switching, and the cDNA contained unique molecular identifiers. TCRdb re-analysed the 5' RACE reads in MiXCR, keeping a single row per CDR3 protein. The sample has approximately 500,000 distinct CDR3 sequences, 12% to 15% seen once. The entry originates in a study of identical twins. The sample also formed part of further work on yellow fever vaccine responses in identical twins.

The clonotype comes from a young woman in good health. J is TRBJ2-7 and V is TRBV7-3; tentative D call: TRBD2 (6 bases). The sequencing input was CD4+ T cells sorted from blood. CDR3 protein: CASSLTGETPHEQYF. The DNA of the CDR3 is TGTGCCAGCAGCCTTACGGGAGAGACTCCCCACGAGCAGTACTTC.